Below are 3 T cell receptor beta chains sequenced from a single sample in a study of blood T cell repertoires in COVID-19. Here immunoSEQ multiplex PCR was the method, and the copy in TCRdb shows in-frame clones only, minus some. The sample includes a few hundred thousand clones, less than 90% of them seen just once. Sequencing was performed on PBMCs or T cells enriched from blood (not recorded which). Receptors were obtained from a woman aged 60-75 years who had recovered from COVID-19.

This chain connects TRBV5-4 to TRBJ2-7, with 7 bases that match TRBD2. CDR3 size: 14 residues. Germline V gene lookup returns CDR1 SGHNT and CDR2 YYREEE (reference sequence). With 4 bases clipped from V and 0 bases from J, the junction kept 4 bases outside the gene matches. Written as DNA, the CDR3 is TGTGCCAGCAGCACCCGGGACTACTCCTACGAGCAGTACTTC. It codes for CASSTRDYSYEQYF.

The table lists this clone with a few counts. This chain joins TRBV7-9 and TRBJ2-7; 7 bases map to TRBD1. Germline loops: CDR1 SEHNR, CDR2 FQNEAQ (reference sequence). The CDR3 runs 15 residues. V gave up 4 bases and J gave up 3 bases; unmatched junction bases: 9. The CDR3 DNA is TGTGCCAGCAGCTACTGGACAGGAGGAGTCTACGAGCAGTACTTC. Protein product: CASSYWTGGVYEQYF.

The V gene is TRBV5-5, the J gene TRBJ1-1; 7 nucleotides agree with TRBD1. Per germline, CDR1 SGHKS and CDR2 YYEKEE (reference sequence). The junction had 7 bases not matched to a gene; V was cut back by 4 bases and J by 1 base. The CDR3 has 15 amino acids. CDR3 DNA: TGTGCCAGCAGCATAATGGGACAGTCGAACACTGAAGCTTTCTTT. This translates into CASSIMGQSNTEAFF.